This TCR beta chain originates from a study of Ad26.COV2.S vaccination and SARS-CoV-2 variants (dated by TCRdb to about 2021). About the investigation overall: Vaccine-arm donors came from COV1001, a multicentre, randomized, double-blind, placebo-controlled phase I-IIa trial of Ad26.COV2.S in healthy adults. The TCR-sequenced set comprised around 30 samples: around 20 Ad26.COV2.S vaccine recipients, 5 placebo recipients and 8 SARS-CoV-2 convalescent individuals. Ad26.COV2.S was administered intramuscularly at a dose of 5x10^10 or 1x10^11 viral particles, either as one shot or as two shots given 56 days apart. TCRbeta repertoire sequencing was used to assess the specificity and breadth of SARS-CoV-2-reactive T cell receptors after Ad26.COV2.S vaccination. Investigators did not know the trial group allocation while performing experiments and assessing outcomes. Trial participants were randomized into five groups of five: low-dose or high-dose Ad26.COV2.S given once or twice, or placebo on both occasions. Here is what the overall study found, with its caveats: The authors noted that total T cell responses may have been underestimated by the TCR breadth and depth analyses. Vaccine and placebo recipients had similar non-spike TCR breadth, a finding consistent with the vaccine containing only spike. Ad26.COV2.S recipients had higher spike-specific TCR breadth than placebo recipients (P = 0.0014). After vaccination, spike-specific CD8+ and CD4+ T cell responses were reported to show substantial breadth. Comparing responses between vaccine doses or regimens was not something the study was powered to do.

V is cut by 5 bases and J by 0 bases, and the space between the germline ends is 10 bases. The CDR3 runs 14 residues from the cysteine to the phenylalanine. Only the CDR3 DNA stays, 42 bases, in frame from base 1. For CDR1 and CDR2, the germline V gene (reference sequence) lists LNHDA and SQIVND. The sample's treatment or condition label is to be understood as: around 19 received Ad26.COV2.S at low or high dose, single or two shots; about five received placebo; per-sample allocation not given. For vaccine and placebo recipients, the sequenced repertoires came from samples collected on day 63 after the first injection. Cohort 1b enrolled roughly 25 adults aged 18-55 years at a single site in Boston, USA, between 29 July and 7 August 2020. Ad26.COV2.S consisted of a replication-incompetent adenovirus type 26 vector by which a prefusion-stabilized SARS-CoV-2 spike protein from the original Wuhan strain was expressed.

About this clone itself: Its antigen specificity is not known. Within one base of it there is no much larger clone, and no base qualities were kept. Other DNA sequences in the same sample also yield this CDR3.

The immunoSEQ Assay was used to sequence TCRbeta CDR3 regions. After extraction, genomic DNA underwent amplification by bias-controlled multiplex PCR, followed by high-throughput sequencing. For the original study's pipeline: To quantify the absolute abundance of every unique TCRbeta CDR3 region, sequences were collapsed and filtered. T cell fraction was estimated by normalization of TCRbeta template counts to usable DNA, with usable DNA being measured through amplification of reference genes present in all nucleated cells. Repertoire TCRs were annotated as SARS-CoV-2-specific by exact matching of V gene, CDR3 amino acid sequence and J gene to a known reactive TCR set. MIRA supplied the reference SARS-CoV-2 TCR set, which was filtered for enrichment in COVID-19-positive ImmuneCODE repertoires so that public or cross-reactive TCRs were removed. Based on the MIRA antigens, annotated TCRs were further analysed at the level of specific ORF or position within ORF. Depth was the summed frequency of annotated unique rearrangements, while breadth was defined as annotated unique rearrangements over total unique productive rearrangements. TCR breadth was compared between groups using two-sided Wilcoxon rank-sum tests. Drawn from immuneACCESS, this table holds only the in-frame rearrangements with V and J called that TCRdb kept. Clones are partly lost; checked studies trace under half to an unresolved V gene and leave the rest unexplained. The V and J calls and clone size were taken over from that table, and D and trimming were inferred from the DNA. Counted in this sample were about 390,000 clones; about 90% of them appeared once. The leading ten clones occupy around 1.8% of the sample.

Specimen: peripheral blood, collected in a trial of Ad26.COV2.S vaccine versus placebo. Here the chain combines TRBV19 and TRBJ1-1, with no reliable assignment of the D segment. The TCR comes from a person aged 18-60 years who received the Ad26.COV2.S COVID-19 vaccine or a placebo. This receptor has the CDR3 CASSWGGMNTEAFF. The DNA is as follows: TGTGCCAGTAGTTGGGGAGGAATGAACACTGAAGCTTTCTTT.